The 20 T cell receptor beta chains below come from one sample, sequenced in a study of blood T cell repertoires in COVID-19. Sequenced by immunoSEQ multiplex PCR; TCRdb stores in-frame clones only, minus some. In the table there are 240,000 or so clones, approximately 87% of which are singletons. Sequencing was done on a sample of peripheral blood. Receptor source: a man aged 55 to 70 with acute or convalescent COVID-19.

This clone was detected once. This sequence joins TRBV9 and TRBJ2-7; 11 bases map to TRBD2. V lost 0 bases, J lost 6 bases, and 5 bases stayed unmatched. This CDR3 is 15 amino acids long. Germline V gene sequence: CDR1 SGDLS, CDR2 YYNGEE. CDR3 sequence (DNA): TGTGCCAGCAGCGTAGGGGGCCTAGCGGGAGGCGAGCAGTACTTC. It translates to CASSVGGLAGGEQYF.

CDR3 amino acids: CASSPRGTSGSGRYNEQFF. In DNA, the CDR3 is TGTGCCAGCAGCCCCCGTGGGACTAGCGGGTCTGGTCGCTACAATGAGCAGTTCTTC. The chain employs TRBV9 and TRBJ2-1; TRBD2 matches 12 bases. This CDR3 region has 19 residues. In germline, CDR1 is SGDLS, CDR2 YYNGEE. V shed 4 bases and J 3 bases; nucleotides not matched to a gene: 14. Filled out from reference TRBV9 and TRBJ2-1, the complete variable domain reads DSGVTQTPKHLITATGQRVTLRCSPRSGDLSVYWYQQSLDQGLQFLIQYYNGEERAKGNILERFSAQQFPDLHSELNLSSLELGDSALYFCASSPRGTSGSGRYNEQFFGPGTRLTVL.

This chain links TRBV7-2 with TRBJ1-1; 7 bases are a match to TRBD1. CDR3 length equals 14 residues. V lost 5 bases, J lost 8 bases, and 11 bases stayed unmatched. The V gene's germline CDR1 is SGHTA and CDR2 FQGNSA. The CDR3 sequence: CASSPLQGSSEAFF. The CDR3 DNA follows: TGTGCCAGCAGCCCCCTACAGGGGTCGTCGGAAGCTTTCTTT.

The V and J genes are TRBV5-5 and TRBJ2-7; D is unresolved. V lost 0 bases, J lost 0 bases, and 13 bases lay in between. The CDR3 extends over 16 amino acids. Germline V gene data show CDR1 as SGHKS and CDR2 as YYEKEE (reference sequence). CDR3 protein: CASSLASTASSYEQYF. The CDR3 nucleotides read TGTGCCAGCAGCTTGGCGAGCACCGCAAGCTCCTACGAGCAGTACTTC.

The chain is built from TRBV28 and TRBJ2-1; unclear D gene. The CDR3 sequence is 14 residues long. V was pared by 1 base and J by 6 bases, with 10 bases between. The germline V gene encodes CDR1 MDHEN and CDR2 SYDVKM. The CDR3 loop is CASSLSASRNEQFF. CDR3 nucleotides: TGTGCCAGCAGTTTATCTGCTAGTCGCAATGAGCAGTTCTTC. Filled out from reference TRBV28 and TRBJ2-1, the complete variable domain reads DVKVTQSSRYLVKRTGEKVFLECVQDMDHENMFWYRQDPGLGLRLIYFSYDVKMKEKGDIPEGYSVSREKKERFSLILESASTNQTSMYLCASSLSASRNEQFFGPGTRLTVL.

The CDR3 protein is CASSLGTGNPQETQYF. The CDR3 coding sequence is TGCGCCAGCAGCTTGGGGACAGGGAACCCACAAGAGACCCAGTACTTC. The rearrangement joins TRBV5-1 to TRBJ2-5; 8 bases are a match to TRBD1. With 0 bases clipped from V and 2 bases from J, the junction kept 6 bases outside the gene matches. Germline values: CDR1 SGHRS, CDR2 YFSETQ. This CDR3 is built from 16 residues.

The rearrangement joins TRBV28 to TRBJ1-6; D ambiguous. This CDR3 has 11 amino acids. CDR1 MDHEN and CDR2 SYDVKM come from the germline V gene. The V end lost 4 bases, the J end lost 11 bases, and 6 bases lay between the germline ends. The CDR3 DNA reads as TGTGCCAGCAGTTCGGTCGCACCCCTCCACTTT. As protein: CASSSVAPLHF. Based on the CDR3 plus reference TRBV28 and TRBJ1-6, the full variable domain is DVKVTQSSRYLVKRTGEKVFLECVQDMDHENMFWYRQDPGLGLRLIYFSYDVKMKEKGDIPEGYSVSREKKERFSLILESASTNQTSMYLCASSSVAPLHFGNGTRLTVT.

The CDR3: CAWSSQGFNYGYTF. CDR3 nucleotide sequence: TGTGCCTGGAGTTCACAGGGTTTTAACTATGGCTACACCTTC. V and J are TRBV30 and TRBJ1-2; D perhaps matches TRBD1 (6 bases). V was cut by 2 bases and J by 1 base, with 11 bases left in between. This CDR3 comprises 14 residues. Germline V gene lookup returns CDR1 GTSNPN and CDR2 SVGIG (reference sequence).

The chain couples TRBV13 to TRBJ2-1; TRBD2 matches at 10 bases. From germline, CDR1 is PRHDT and CDR2 FYEKMQ (reference sequence). The CDR3 consists of 15 residues. V dropped 0 bases and J dropped 6; count of bases not matched to a gene: 2. The CDR3 DNA follows: TGTGCCAGCAGCTTAGGGCTAGCGGGAGTCAATGAGCAGTTCTTC. Its protein product is CASSLGLAGVNEQFF.

The CDR3 region is CASSLGASGRDTQYF. The CDR3 DNA reads TGTGCCAGCAGCTTGGGGGCTAGCGGGAGGGATACGCAGTATTTT. This sequence joins TRBV5-4 and TRBJ2-3; TRBD2 aligns across 11 bases. The germline gives CDR1 SGHNT, CDR2 YYREEE (reference sequence). The trim removed 0 bases at V and 6 bases at J, leaving 3 bases unmatched. The CDR3 covers 15 residues.

The chain has TRBV19 and TRBJ2-7, with 7 bases matching TRBD1. The J segment lost 3 bases and the V segment lost 4 bases, leaving 6 bases of the junction unmatched. CDR3 length: 14 amino acids. Germline CDR1 reads LNHDA; CDR2 reads SQIVND (reference sequence). The CDR3 spells CASSTRDRLYEQYF. For the CDR3, the DNA is TGTGCCAGTAGTACGAGGGACAGACTCTACGAGCAGTACTTC.

V is TRBV29-1 and J is TRBJ2-2; D is uncertain. CDR1 SQVTM and CDR2 ANQGSEA come from the germline V gene. The CDR3 consists of 13 residues. The ends were cut back, 4 bases at V and 4 bases at J, with 10 bases in the middle. In DNA, the CDR3 is TGCAGCGTTGCTAACAGCCCCACCGGGGAGCTGTTTTTT. This gives the protein CSVANSPTGELFF.

The gene calls are TRBV29-1 and TRBJ2-7; D may be TRBD2 (5 bases). Trimming stripped 3 bases from V and 4 bases from J, with 16 bases between. Germline CDR1 SQVTM, CDR2 ANQGSEA. This CDR3 has 14 residues. CDR3 sequence: CSVDGIGSQYEQYF. CDR3 in DNA: TGCAGCGTTGATGGGATAGGGAGCCAGTACGAGCAGTACTTC.

V gene TRBV7-9 combines with J gene TRBJ2-7; TRBD2 aligns across 13 bases. Trimming at V came to 5 bases and at J to 6 bases, leaving 4 bases not matched to a gene. The CDR3 is made up of 14 amino acids. From germline, CDR1 is SEHNR and CDR2 FQNEAQ (reference sequence). The CDR3 protein is CASSTGTSGIEQYF. CDR3 DNA sequence: TGTGCCAGCAGCACCGGGACTAGCGGGATCGAGCAGTACTTC.

In its sample, this clone was seen a few times. The rearrangement uses TRBV7-2 and TRBJ2-1; the D is unclear. Germline V gene data show CDR1 as SGHTA and CDR2 as FQGNSA. The CDR3 is 14 residues long. V dropped 6 bases and J dropped 1 base, with 10 bases sitting between them. CDR3 loop: CASSLEISYNEQFF. The CDR3 bases are TGTGCCAGCAGTCTAGAGATTTCCTACAATGAGCAGTTCTTC.

A remark on this clone: At one boundary the junction diverges from the germline segment, which might be a read error. The chain is built from TRBV7-7 and TRBJ2-2, with 8 bases identical to TRBD1. There are 16 residues in the CDR3. Germline V lookup: CDR1 SSHAT, CDR2 FNYEAQ (reference sequence). Written as DNA, the CDR3 is TGTGCTAGCAGCTCCGTTGACAGGGGGAACACCGGGGAGCTGTTTTTT. It yields the protein CASSSVDRGNTGELFF.

This clone appeared a single time. The V and J genes are TRBV11-3 and TRBJ2-7, with a possible D match to TRBD2 (6 bases). The germline gives CDR1 SGHNT, CDR2 YENEEA. CDR3 length equals 17 residues. V lost 5 bases, J lost 0 bases, and 20 bases lay in between. CDR3 loop: CASSPRVRDLSSYEQYF. The CDR3 nucleotides read TGTGCCAGCAGCCCTCGGGTACGGGACTTGAGCTCCTACGAGCAGTACTTC.

The chain combines TRBV5-1 with TRBJ2-5, with TRBD2 matching 7 bases. The CDR3 spans 14 residues. Germline values: CDR1 SGHRS, CDR2 YFSETQ. Losses at the gene ends were 5 bases for V and 1 base for J; bases not matched to a gene: 5. The CDR3 region has the DNA TGCGCCAGCAGTCTGTCGGGGGGCCAAGAGACCCAGTACTTC. It translates to CASSLSGGQETQYF.

The rearrangement joins TRBV18 to TRBJ2-1, with D maybe TRBD1 (6 bases). The ends were cut back, 3 bases at V and 5 bases at J, with 8 bases in the middle. CDR3 size: 13 residues. CDR1 is KGHSH, CDR2 LQKENI, per germline. The CDR3 DNA reads as TGTGCCAGCTCACCGAGGACAGACAATGAGCAGTTCTTC. Its protein is CASSPRTDNEQFF. Full variable domain (missing parts from reference TRBV18 and TRBJ2-1): NAGVMQNPRHLVRRRGQEARLRCSPMKGHSHVYWYRQLPEEGLKFMVYLQKENIIDESGMPKERFSAEFPKEGPSILRIQQVVRGDSAAYFCASSPRTDNEQFFGPGTRLTVL.

The V gene is TRBV6-2 or TRBV6-3, the J gene TRBJ2-7; possible D gene TRBD1, 6 bases. Germline CDR1 is MNHEY and CDR2 is SVGEGT. The germline V and J ends were trimmed by 4 bases and 0 bases, with 10 bases remaining between them. This CDR3 has 14 residues. The chain's CDR3 is CASSLGHGSYEQYF. Here the CDR3 DNA reads TGTGCCAGCAGTTTGGGACATGGCTCCTACGAGCAGTACTTC.